Included here is one T cell receptor beta chain sequence, with context. Its antigen is as yet unknown. Libraries were prepared by immunoSEQ multiplex PCR; TCRdb keeps only in-frame clonotypes and omits some of them. The table includes approximately 980,000 clones, over 60% detected once. The V end lost 2 bases, the J end lost 6 bases, and 14 bases lay between the germline ends. CDR1 and CDR2 (germline): GTSNPN, SVGIG (reference sequence). This CDR3 has 13 amino acids. The data originate from a study of shared clonotypes between healthy human individuals. Study-wide findings and caveats: Limited genetic and exposure-history diversity came from having few donors.

The sequenced sample was memory CD4+ T cells sorted from blood. Subset here: CD45RA-negative fraction. The receptor's source is a man between 18 and 35 years old in good health. The rearrangement uses TRBV30 and TRBJ2-7; TRBD1 is a possible D gene (6 bases). Here the CDR3 reads CAWSSRGAFEQYF. The CDR3 DNA reads as TGTGCCTGGAGTAGCAGGGGTGCCTTCGAGCAGTACTTC.